These 15 T cell receptor beta chains originate from one sample sequenced in a study of low-dose radiotherapy and immunotherapy resistance in tumors. TRAV- and TRBV-specific primers were used for first-strand cDNA, which covered alpha and beta chains. With a constant-region primer and a V-primer adapter, TCRs were subjected to 20 PCR cycles of amplification. Each CDR3 protein gets one entry after TCRdb re-called the reads with MiXCR. The sample records about 39,000 distinct CDR3 sequences, roughly 28% being singletons. The time point was: before trial treatment. Sequences were derived from PBMCs, sampled before treatment. These receptors came from a male donor with gallbladder cancer.

The J gene is TRBJ2-7, the V gene TRBV12-3 or TRBV12-4, with 7 nucleotides matching TRBD2. V gave up 2 bases and J gave up 1 base; unmatched junction bases: 8. The CDR3 covers 16 residues. In DNA, the CDR3 is TGTGCCAGCAGTTTACTAAACGGGAGGCTTTCCTACGAGCAGTACTTC. It translates to CASSLLNGRLSYEQYF.

The J gene is TRBJ2-3, the V gene TRBV5-4; no clear D. From germline, CDR1 is SGHNT and CDR2 YYREEE (reference sequence). This CDR3 has 17 amino acids. Trimming took off 3 bases at V and 0 bases at J, with 17 bases between the two ends. CDR3 bases: TGTGCCAGCAGCTGGAATCCGAACATCCCTAGCACAGATACGCAGTATTTT. This translates into CASSWNPNIPSTDTQYF.

By share of the sample, this clonotype is medium-sized. The J gene is TRBJ2-4, the V gene TRBV6-2 or TRBV6-3; TRBD1 matches 7 bases. This CDR3 has 15 amino acids. Looked up from germline, CDR1 is MNHEY and CDR2 is SVGEGT. Trimming cost V 5 bases and J 0 bases; bases outside gene matches: 4. The CDR3 DNA reads TGTGCCAGCAGTCATACAGGGGTAGCCAAAAACATTCAGTACTTC. Translation: CASSHTGVAKNIQYF.

This clonotype was detected many times. The J gene is TRBJ2-3, the V gene TRBV2; the match to TRBD1 covers 8 bases. The CDR3 totals 19 residues. The trim removed 3 bases at V and 2 bases at J, leaving 16 bases unmatched. The germline V gene has CDR1 SNHLY and CDR2 FYNNEI. CDR3 sequence reads: CASSDPHLTGDSFTDTQYF. CDR3 in DNA: TGTGCCAGCAGTGACCCCCACTTGACAGGGGATTCCTTCACAGATACGCAGTATTTT.

This clonotype is deemed medium-sized. The CDR3 here is CASSSPGGDYEQYF. The CDR3 coding sequence is TGTGCCAGCAGCTCCCCCGGGGGTGACTACGAGCAGTACTTC. The chain couples TRBV28 to TRBJ2-7; a weak D match, TRBD2 (6 bases). The V end was cut by 6 bases, the J end by 3 bases, with 15 bases between. Germline CDR1 reads MDHEN; CDR2 reads SYDVKM. This CDR3 contains 14 residues.

This clonotype was seen only a few times. This is likely an artifact of a read error, given a far larger clone one base away. The chain is built from TRBV5-1 and TRBJ2-1; D gene uncertain. CDR3 length equals 13 residues. The germline V gene encodes CDR1 SGHRS and CDR2 YFSETQ. CDR3 amino acids: CASSSSPADEQFF. CDR3 DNA: TGTGCCAGCAGCTCGTCCCCGGCCGACGAGCAGTTCTTC. Drawing the rest from reference TRBV5-1 and TRBJ2-1, the complete variable domain is KAGVTQTPRYLIKTRGQQVTLSCSPISGHRSVSWYQQTPGQGLQFLFEYFSETQRNKGNFPGRFSGRQFSNSRSEMNVSTLELGDSALYLCASSSSPADEQFFGPGTRLTVL.

CDR3 in amino acids: CASSPLGSGRKTGELFF. CDR3 bases: TGCGCCAGCAGTCCCCTGGGGAGCGGGAGGAAAACCGGGGAGCTGTTTTTT. This chain uses TRBV4-1 with TRBJ2-2; the match to TRBD2 covers 9 bases. Germline assignment: CDR1 MGHRA and CDR2 YSYEKL. The CDR3 is made up of 17 amino acids. V lost 6 bases to trimming and J lost 5 bases; unmatched junction nucleotides: 13.

This clonotype has a count of ten or more. The chain recombines TRBV19 with TRBJ1-2, with D tentatively TRBD1 (5 bases). Germline CDR1 reads LNHDA; CDR2 reads SQIVND (reference sequence). Trimming pared 7 bases from V and 1 base from J, leaving 13 bases between. The CDR3 is 14 amino acids. DNA for the CDR3: TGTGCCAGTAAAGGATGGGGGTTTAACTATGGCTACACCTTC. As protein: CASKGWGFNYGYTF.

This clonotype was counted only a few times. V and J are TRBV6-2 or TRBV6-3 and TRBJ2-3; 8 bases fit TRBD2. The CDR3 runs to 14 residues. The ends lost 6 bases at V and 4 bases at J; junction bases unmatched: 6. The germline gives CDR1 MNHEY, CDR2 SVGEGT. CDR3 DNA sequence: TGTGCCAGCAGCGGGAGGGGAAGCGCAGATACGCAGTATTTT. Its protein is CASSGRGSADTQYF.

By proportion, this clonotype is medium-sized. The chain carries TRBV28 and TRBJ2-1; 9 positions match TRBD2. The V gene end was trimmed by 6 bases and the J gene end by 4 bases; junction bases not matched to a gene: 7. The CDR3 length is 15 residues. CDR1 is MDHEN, CDR2 SYDVKM, per germline. The CDR3 reads CASSLGLASYNEQFF. CDR3 bases: TGTGCCAGCAGCCTCGGACTAGCGAGTTACAATGAGCAGTTCTTC.

This clonotype was seen ten or more times. The chain carries TRBV28 and TRBJ1-3, with TRBD1 as a possible D gene (5 bases). The CDR3 is made up of 16 amino acids. The V gene lost 3 bases and the J gene lost 6 bases, with 18 bases spanning the gap. Germline V CDR1 and CDR2: MDHEN, SYDVKM. As DNA, the CDR3 is TGTGCCAGCAGTTTTGGTATAGGGGTAGACGAAAACACCATATATTTT. Encoded protein: CASSFGIGVDENTIYF.

V usage is TRBV20-1 and J usage is TRBJ2-7; D ambiguous. Germline V gives CDR1 DFQATT, CDR2 SNEGSKA (reference sequence). Trimming shortened V by 2 bases and J by 3 bases, and 8 bases separated the two germline ends. This CDR3 has 12 residues. DNA of the CDR3: TGCAGTGCTAGAAAATACTTCTACGAGCAGTACTTC. This encodes CSARKYFYEQYF.

By proportion, this clonotype is medium-sized (0.01 to 0.1%). The chain joins TRBV6-2 or TRBV6-3 to TRBJ1-1; no clear D gene. The V end lost 9 bases, the J end lost 4 bases, and 12 bases lay between the germline ends. Germline lookup yields CDR1 MNHEY and CDR2 SVGEGT. The CDR3 sequence is 12 residues long. CDR3 sequence (DNA): TGTGCCAGTATCCCGAGGAGCACTGAAGCTTTCTTT. Its translation is CASIPRSTEAFF.

This clonotype was counted ten times or more. The J gene is TRBJ2-1, the V gene TRBV2; D is undetermined. The germline gives CDR1 SNHLY, CDR2 FYNNEI. V dropped 5 bases and J dropped 9 bases, with 14 bases sitting between them. The CDR3 sequence is 13 residues long. The DNA for the CDR3 is TGTGCCAGCAGTACCTCCCACCTCGGTGAGCAGTTCTTC. It translates to CASSTSHLGEQFF. Supplemented by reference TRBV2 and TRBJ2-1, the full variable domain reads EPEVTQTPSHQVTQMGQEVILRCVPISNHLYFYWYRQILGQKVEFLVSFYNNEISEKSEIFDDQFSVERPDGSNFTLKIRSTKLEDSAMYFCASSTSHLGEQFFGPGTRLTVL.

The chain recombines TRBV5-6 with TRBJ2-7; 11 bases map to TRBD1. Trimming at V came to 0 bases and at J to 2 bases, leaving 7 bases not matched to a gene. This CDR3 spans 17 amino acids. Germline V gives CDR1 SGHDT, CDR2 YYEEEE. The CDR3 DNA reads TGTGCCAGCAGCTTGGAGGGACAGGGGGTACGGCCCTACGAGCAGTACTTC. Protein: CASSLEGQGVRPYEQYF.